This T cell receptor (beta chain) was captured in a study of blood T cell repertoires in COVID-19. Overall study: The origin of the acute and convalescent COVID-19 samples was the United States, Italy and Spain. Sources were T cells, B-cell-depleted T cells, or PBMCs; the material itself was cDNA or gDNA.

This clone has just a few counts. This CDR3 has 13 amino acids. Trimming took off 3 bases at V and 7 bases at J, with 12 bases between the two ends. As processed by the authors: Amplification from reference gene primers served as the basis for estimated nucleated cell counts. Assay: immunoSEQ multiplex PCR; the TCRdb copy retains only in-frame clones and omits some. The V and J calls and the clone size are those of that table, but D and trimming were determined from the DNA. The sample has a few hundred thousand clones; 83% are singletons. This receptor was taken from a woman aged 50 to 60 with acute or convalescent COVID-19. The sequenced material came from peripheral blood. This chain joins TRBV12-3 or TRBV12-4 and TRBJ1-1; D not resolved. CDR3 region: CASSLGSLFEAFF. The CDR3 DNA is TGTGCCAGCAGTTTGGGGAGCCTGTTTGAAGCTTTCTTT.